This TCR beta chain was documented in a study of T cells after yellow fever vaccination. MiXCR, run by TCRdb on the 5' RACE reads, gives a single entry per CDR3 protein. The sample records some 600,000 distinct CDR3 sequences, 17% being singletons. Comment on this clonotype: As yet, its antigen is unknown.

Broader study findings: A faster peak, day 5 versus 15, was reached by the weaker secondary response.

This sample comprised PBMCs, obtained less than 6 days after the first yellow fever vaccination. The source of this sequence is a man aged 18 to 29 who received the YFV17D yellow fever vaccine.

The CDR3 nucleotides are TGCGCCAGCAGCTTGGCTGGCGGTCCTGGGGCCAACGTCCTGACTTTC. Translated, it gives CASSLAGGPGANVLTF. This chain connects TRBV5-1 to TRBJ2-6; D uncertain. The CDR3 spans 16 residues. V lost 0 bases to trimming and J lost 2 bases, with 9 bases between them. CDR1 and CDR2 (germline): SGHRS, YFSETQ.